This T cell receptor beta chain was captured by sequencing in a study of OX40 agonist ivuxolimab in advanced cancers. Using immunoSEQ multiplex PCR, the repertoire was profiled, and TCRdb retains in-frame clones only, with some absent. The sample lists roughly 61,000 clones, 92% occurring once. V shed 1 base, J shed 6 bases, and the junction held 12 bases outside the gene matches. The CDR3 covers 18 residues. The V gene's germline CDR1 is LGHNA and CDR2 YSLEER. The starting material was CD4+ or CD8+ T cells sorted from blood, obtained in a trial of the OX40 agonist ivuxolimab. The clonotype comes from an adult with an advanced solid tumor such as melanoma, head and neck, liver or kidney cancer. The chain combines TRBV4-3 with TRBJ1-3; 10 nucleotides match TRBD1. CDR3 DNA sequence: TGCGCCAGCAGCCAAGTCGCCGTCCGGGACAGGGGTATAAACACCATATATTTT. Its translation: CASSQVAVRDRGINTIYF.